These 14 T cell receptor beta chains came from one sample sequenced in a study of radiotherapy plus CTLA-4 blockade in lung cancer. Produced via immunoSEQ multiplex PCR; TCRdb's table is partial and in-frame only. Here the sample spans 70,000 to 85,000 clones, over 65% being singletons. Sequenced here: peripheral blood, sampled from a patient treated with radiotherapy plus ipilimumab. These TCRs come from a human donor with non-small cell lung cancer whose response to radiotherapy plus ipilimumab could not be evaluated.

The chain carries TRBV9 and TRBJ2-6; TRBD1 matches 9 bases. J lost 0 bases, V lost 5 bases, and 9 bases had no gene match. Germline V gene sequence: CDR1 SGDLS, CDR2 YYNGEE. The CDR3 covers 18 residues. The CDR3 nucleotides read TGTGCCAGCAGTATAAGCGGGACAGGGACCTCTGGGGCCAACGTCCTGACTTTC. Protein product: CASSISGTGTSGANVLTF.

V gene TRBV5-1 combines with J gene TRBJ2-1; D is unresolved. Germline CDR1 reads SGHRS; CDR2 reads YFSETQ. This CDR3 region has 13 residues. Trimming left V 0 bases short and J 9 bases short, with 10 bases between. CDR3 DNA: TGCGCCAGCAGCTTGGGGCAGGAAAGTGAGCAGTTCTTC. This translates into CASSLGQESEQFF.

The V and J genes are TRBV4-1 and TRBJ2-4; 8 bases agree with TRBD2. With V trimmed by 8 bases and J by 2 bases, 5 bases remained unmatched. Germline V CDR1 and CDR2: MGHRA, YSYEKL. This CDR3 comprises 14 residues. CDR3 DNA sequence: TGCGCCAGCCCGGGACTAGAGTCCAAAAACATTCAGTACTTC. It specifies CASPGLESKNIQYF.

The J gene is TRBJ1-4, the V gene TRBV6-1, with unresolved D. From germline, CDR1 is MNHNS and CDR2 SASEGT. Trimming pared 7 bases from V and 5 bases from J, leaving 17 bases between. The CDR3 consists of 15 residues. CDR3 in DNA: TGTGCCAGCACCCTAATGGGGAGTGGGAATGAAAAACTGTTTTTT. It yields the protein CASTLMGSGNEKLFF.

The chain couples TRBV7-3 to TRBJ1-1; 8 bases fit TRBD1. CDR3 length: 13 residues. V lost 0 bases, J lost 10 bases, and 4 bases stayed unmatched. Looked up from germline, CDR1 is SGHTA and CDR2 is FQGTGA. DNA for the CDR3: TGTGCCAGCAGCTTAACGGAACAGGGGGGAGCTTTCTTT. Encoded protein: CASSLTEQGGAFF. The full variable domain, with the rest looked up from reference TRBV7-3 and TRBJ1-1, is GAGVSQTPSNKVTEKGKYVELRCDPISGHTALYWYRQSLGQGPEFLIYFQGTGAADDSGLPNDRFFAVRPEGSVSTLKIQRTERGDSAVYLCASSLTEQGGAFFGQGTRLTVV.

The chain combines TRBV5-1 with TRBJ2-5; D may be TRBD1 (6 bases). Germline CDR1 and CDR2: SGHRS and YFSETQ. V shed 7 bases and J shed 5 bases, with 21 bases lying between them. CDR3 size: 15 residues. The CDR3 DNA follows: TGCGCCAGCGCCTCGCCAGGGGCCCTCGGGGAGACCCAGTACTTC. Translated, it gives CASASPGALGETQYF.

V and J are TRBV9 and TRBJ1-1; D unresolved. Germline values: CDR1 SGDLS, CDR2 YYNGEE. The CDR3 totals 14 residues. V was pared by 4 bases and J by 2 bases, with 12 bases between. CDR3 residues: CASSSVPGNTEAFF. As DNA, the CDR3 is TGTGCCAGCAGCTCAGTCCCAGGTAACACTGAAGCTTTCTTT.

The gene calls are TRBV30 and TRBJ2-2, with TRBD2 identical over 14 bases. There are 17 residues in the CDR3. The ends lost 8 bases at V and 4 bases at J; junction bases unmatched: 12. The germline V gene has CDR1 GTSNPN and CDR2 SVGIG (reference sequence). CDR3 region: CAPGLAGGKVCTGELFF. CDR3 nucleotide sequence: TGTGCCCCCGGACTAGCGGGAGGTAAAGTGTGCACCGGGGAGCTGTTTTTT.

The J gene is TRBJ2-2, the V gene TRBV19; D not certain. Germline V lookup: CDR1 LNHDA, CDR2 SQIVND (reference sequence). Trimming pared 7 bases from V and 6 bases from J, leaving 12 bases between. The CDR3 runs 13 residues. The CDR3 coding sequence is TGTGCCAGTACCATGAGAGGCCCCGGGGAGCTGTTTTTT. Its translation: CASTMRGPGELFF.

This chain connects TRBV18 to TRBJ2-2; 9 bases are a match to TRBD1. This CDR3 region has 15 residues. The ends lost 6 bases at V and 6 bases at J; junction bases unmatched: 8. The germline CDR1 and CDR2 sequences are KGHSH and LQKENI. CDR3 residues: CASSRQGEFSGELFF. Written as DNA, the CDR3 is TGTGCCAGCTCCCGACAGGGGGAGTTCTCCGGGGAGCTGTTTTTT.

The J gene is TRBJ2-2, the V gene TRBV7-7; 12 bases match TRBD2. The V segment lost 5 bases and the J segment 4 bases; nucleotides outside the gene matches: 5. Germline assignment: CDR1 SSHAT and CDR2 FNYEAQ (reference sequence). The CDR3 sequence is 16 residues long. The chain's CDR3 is CASSPGLAGPTGELFF. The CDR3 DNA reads TGTGCCAGCAGCCCGGGACTAGCGGGTCCCACCGGGGAGCTGTTTTTT.

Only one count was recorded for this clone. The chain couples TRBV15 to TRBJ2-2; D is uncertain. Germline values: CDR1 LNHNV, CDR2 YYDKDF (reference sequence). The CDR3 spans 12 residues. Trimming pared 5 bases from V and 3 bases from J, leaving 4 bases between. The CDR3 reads CATSEYTGELFF. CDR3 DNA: TGTGCCACCAGCGAGTACACCGGGGAGCTGTTTTTT.

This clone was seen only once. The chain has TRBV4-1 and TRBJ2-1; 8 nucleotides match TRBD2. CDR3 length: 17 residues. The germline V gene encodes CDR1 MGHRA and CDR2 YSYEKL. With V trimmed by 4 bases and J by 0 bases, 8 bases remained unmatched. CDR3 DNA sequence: TGCGCCAGCAGCCGCCCCCTAGCGGGTGGCTCCTACAATGAGCAGTTCTTC. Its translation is CASSRPLAGGSYNEQFF.

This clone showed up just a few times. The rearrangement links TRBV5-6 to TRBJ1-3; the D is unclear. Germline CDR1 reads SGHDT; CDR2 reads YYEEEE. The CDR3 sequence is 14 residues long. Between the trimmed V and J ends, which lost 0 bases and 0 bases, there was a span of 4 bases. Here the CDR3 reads CASSLVISGNTIYF. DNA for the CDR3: TGTGCCAGCAGCTTGGTCATCTCTGGAAACACCATATATTTT.